The clone carrying this TCR beta chain has just one count. The antigen is undetermined. This table comes from immunoSEQ multiplex PCR, and its TCRdb copy is limited to in-frame clones, with some not included. Altogether more than 60,000 clones are present, about three quarters being singletons, with the ten largest covering 1.5% to 2%. The sample originates from a study of OX40 agonist ivuxolimab in advanced cancers. Looking at the study overall: Patients with prior anti-PD-1, anti-PD-L1 or anti-CTLA-4 therapy were eligible; 35% to 50% had some.

General study results and limits: CD8+ T cells averaged more expanded clones than CD4+. Partial responders treated at 0.1-3.0 mg/kg exhibited clonal expansion among the lowest measured.

There are 16 residues in the CDR3. The V gene's germline CDR1 is MGHRA and CDR2 YSYEKL. The junction had 2 bases not matched to a gene; V was cut back by 0 bases and J by 2 bases. The sample consisted of CD4+ or CD8+ T cells sorted from blood, taken in a trial of the OX40 agonist ivuxolimab. The TCR originated in an adult with an advanced solid tumor such as melanoma, head and neck, liver or kidney cancer. The chain combines TRBV4-1 with TRBJ2-1; 9 bases align to TRBD2. CDR3 DNA sequence: TGCGCCAGCAGCCAAGAGACTAGCGGTACCTACAATGAGCAGTTCTTC. Translation: CASSQETSGTYNEQFF.